The 10 T cell receptor beta chains given below trace back to one sample, sequenced in a study of OX40 agonist ivuxolimab in advanced cancers. Generated by immunoSEQ multiplex PCR, the TCRdb table keeps only in-frame clones and is missing some. The table includes fewer than 25,000 clones, around 80% detected once. This specimen was CD4+ or CD8+ T cells sorted from blood, taken in a trial of the OX40 agonist ivuxolimab. The receptors come from an adult with an advanced solid tumor such as melanoma, head and neck, liver or kidney cancer.

V usage is TRBV11-3 and J usage is TRBJ2-1; D ambiguous. Trimming left V 5 bases short and J 5 bases short, with 19 bases between. Per the germline V gene, CDR1 is SGHNT and CDR2 is YENEEA. This CDR3 is built from 16 residues. DNA for the CDR3: TGTGCCAGCAGCCTCAGCTCGTGGGCAGGAAACAATGAGCAGTTCTTC. Translated: CASSLSSWAGNNEQFF. Full variable domain (rest looked up from reference TRBV11-3 and TRBJ2-1): EAGVVQSPRYKIIEKKQPVAFWCNPISGHNTLYWYLQNLGQGPELLIRYENEEAVDDSQLPKDRFSAERLKGVDSTLKIQPAELGDSAVYLCASSLSSWAGNNEQFFGPGTRLTVL.

The genes are TRBV6-1 and TRBJ2-7; D is perhaps TRBD1 (5 bases). From germline, CDR1 is MNHNS and CDR2 SASEGT. Trimming removed 5 bases at V and 2 bases at J, with 13 bases between. The length of the CDR3 is 14 residues. CDR3: CASSTRQTTYEQYF. The CDR3 nucleotides read TGTGCCAGCAGTACTCGACAGACAACCTACGAGCAGTACTTC.

The rearrangement uses TRBV6-5 and TRBJ2-5; 12 bases agree with TRBD2. The CDR3 totals 15 residues. After removal of 4 bases from V and 6 bases from J, the junction contained 6 bases not matched to a gene. CDR1 and CDR2 from the germline V gene are MNHEY and SVGAGI. The CDR3 is CASSLTSGGRKTQYF. The CDR3 nucleotides are TGTGCCAGCAGTTTGACTAGCGGGGGAAGAAAGACCCAGTACTTC.

The J gene is TRBJ1-3, the V gene TRBV7-9; 11 nucleotides agree with TRBD1. Germline assignment: CDR1 SEHNR and CDR2 FQNEAQ (reference sequence). This CDR3 comprises 19 residues. V trimming: 1 base; J trimming: 0 bases; junction bases outside the gene matches: 8. CDR3 in DNA: TGTGCCAGCAGCTTAGGCGGGACAGGGGGAAAGGGCTCTGGAAACACCATATATTTT. Its translation: CASSLGGTGGKGSGNTIYF.

The chain employs TRBV29-1 and TRBJ2-7, with D tentatively TRBD1 or TRBD2 (5 bases each). V lost 2 bases and J lost 6, with 14 bases in between. CDR1 is SQVTM, CDR2 ANQGSEA, per germline. The CDR3 covers 13 residues. The CDR3 is CSVERQGRGEQYF. CDR3 nucleotides: TGCAGCGTTGAAAGGCAGGGTCGGGGCGAGCAGTACTTC.

The table lists this clone with a count of one. The chain joins TRBV10-2 to TRBJ1-1; tentatively, D is TRBD1 (5 bases). CDR3 length equals 13 residues. Germline CDR1 WSHSY, CDR2 SAAADI. The V end lost 6 bases, the J end lost 3 bases, and 11 bases lay between the germline ends. CDR3 amino acids: CASREQGYTEAFF. DNA for the CDR3: TGCGCCAGCAGGGAGCAGGGATACACTGAAGCTTTCTTT.

This chain connects TRBV11-2 to TRBJ2-5; D tentatively fits TRBD1 or TRBD2 (6 bases each). Germline lookup yields CDR1 SGHAT and CDR2 FQNNGV. The CDR3 sequence is 14 residues long. V lost 0 bases and J 4 bases, leaving 9 bases between the germline ends. The CDR3 region has the DNA TGTGCCAGCAGCTTAGATCGGGGGCGAGAGACCCAGTACTTC. Translating gives CASSLDRGRETQYF.

This clone was counted a single time. The rearrangement uses TRBV2 and TRBJ2-7; the match to TRBD1 covers 10 bases. V gave up 6 bases and J gave up 5 bases; unmatched junction bases: 1. The CDR3 loop spans 12 amino acids. Germline CDR1 SNHLY, CDR2 FYNNEI. CDR3 sequence (DNA): TGTGCCAGCAGAGGACAGGGGGACGAGCAGTACTTC. It codes for CASRGQGDEQYF.

This clone was recorded a few times. This chain links TRBV7-2 with TRBJ1-2; the D gene is possibly TRBD1 (5 bases). The CDR3 covers 14 residues. Looked up from germline, CDR1 is SGHTA and CDR2 is FQGNSA. Deletions cut 4 bases from V and 1 base from J, with 10 bases between. CDR3 bases: TGTGCCAGCAGCTCCTACCAGGGTAACTATGGCTACACCTTC. Its protein product is CASSSYQGNYGYTF.

The rearrangement joins TRBV18 to TRBJ1-4; 7 bases fit TRBD1. The CDR3 has 14 residues. Trimming at V came to 6 bases and at J to 5 bases, leaving 6 bases not matched to a gene. The germline gives CDR1 KGHSH, CDR2 LQKENI. CDR3 sequence (DNA): TGTGCCAGCTCGTTGGACAGGCCGAATGAAAAACTGTTTTTT. Translated: CASSLDRPNEKLFF.